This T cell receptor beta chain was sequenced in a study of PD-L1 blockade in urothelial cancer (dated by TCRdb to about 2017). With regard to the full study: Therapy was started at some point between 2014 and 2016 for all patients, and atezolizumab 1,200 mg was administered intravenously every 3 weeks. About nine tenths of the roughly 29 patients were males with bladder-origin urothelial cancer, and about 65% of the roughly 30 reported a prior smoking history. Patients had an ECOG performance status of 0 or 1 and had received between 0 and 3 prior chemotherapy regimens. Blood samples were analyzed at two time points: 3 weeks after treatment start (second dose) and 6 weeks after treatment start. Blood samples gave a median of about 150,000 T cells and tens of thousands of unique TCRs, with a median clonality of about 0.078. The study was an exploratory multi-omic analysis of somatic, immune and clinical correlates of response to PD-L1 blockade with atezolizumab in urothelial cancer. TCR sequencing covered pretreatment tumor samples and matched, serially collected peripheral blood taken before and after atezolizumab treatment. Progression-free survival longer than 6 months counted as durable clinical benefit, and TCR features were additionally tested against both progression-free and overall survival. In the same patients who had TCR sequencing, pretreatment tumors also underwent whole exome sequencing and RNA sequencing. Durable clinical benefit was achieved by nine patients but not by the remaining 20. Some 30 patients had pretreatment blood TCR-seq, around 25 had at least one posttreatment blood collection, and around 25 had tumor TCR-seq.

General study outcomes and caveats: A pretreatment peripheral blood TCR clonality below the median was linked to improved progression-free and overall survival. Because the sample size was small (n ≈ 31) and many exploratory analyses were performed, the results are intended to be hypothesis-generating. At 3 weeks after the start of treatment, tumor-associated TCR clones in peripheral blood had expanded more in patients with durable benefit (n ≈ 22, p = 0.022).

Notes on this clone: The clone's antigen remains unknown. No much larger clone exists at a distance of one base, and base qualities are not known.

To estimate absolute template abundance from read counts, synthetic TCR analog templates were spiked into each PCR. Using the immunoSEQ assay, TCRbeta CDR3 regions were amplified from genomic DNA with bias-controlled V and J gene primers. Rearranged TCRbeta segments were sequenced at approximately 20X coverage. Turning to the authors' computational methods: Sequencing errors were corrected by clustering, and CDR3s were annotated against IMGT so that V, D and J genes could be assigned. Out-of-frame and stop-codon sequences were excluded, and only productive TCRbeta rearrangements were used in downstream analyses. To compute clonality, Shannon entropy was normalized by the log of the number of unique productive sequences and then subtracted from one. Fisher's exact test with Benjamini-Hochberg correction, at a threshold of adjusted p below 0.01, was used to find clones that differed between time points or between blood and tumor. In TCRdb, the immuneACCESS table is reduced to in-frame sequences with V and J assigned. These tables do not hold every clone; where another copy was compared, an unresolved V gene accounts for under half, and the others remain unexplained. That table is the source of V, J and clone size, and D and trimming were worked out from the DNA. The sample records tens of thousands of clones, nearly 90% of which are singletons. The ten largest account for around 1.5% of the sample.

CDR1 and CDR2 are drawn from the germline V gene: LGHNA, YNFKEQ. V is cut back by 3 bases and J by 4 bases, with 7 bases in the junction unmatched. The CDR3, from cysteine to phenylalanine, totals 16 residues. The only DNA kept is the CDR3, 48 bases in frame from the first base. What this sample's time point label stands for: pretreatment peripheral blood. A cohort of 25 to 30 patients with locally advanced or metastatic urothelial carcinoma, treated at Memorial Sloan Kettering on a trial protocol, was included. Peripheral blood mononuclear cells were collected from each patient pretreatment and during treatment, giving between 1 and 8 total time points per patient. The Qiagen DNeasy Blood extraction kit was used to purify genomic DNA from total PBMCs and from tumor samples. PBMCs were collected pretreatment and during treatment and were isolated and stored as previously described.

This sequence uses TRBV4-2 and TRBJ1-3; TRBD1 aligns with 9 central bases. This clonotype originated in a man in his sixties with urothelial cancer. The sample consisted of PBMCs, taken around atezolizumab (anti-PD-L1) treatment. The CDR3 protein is CASSQETGGVGNTIYF. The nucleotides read TGTGCCAGCAGCCAGGAAACAGGGGGCGTGGGAAACACCATATATTTT.